The rows below give T cell receptor beta chains drawn from one sample of a study of T cell responses to AZD1222 COVID-19 vaccine. Clones were read by immunoSEQ multiplex PCR, and TCRdb kept only the in-frame ones, dropping some. Altogether under 170,000 clones are present, around 94% being singletons, with the ten largest covering 1.3%. Source: peripheral blood, taken on day 0 of AZD1222 vaccination. Receptor source: an adult in good health. CDR3s include the opening cysteine and the closing phenylalanine or tryptophan. A D gene is named only where the DNA matches it firmly. Expanded clones get a size class; other rows say once, few or many, or leave the size out.

J | D | V | size | DNA | CDR3
TRBJ1-2 | . | TRBV5-4 | once | TGTGCCAGCAGCCAAATGACTGGGGGCGACTATGGCTACACCTTC | CASSQMTGGDYGYTF
TRBJ1-1 | . | TRBV25-1 | . | TGTGCCAGCAGGGACAGCCTGAACACTGAAGCTTTCTTT | CASRDSLNTEAFF
TRBJ1-1 | . | TRBV7-2 | . | TGTGCCAGCAGCTTTGGGGGTTGGGGAACTGAAGCTTTCTTT | CASSFGGWGTEAFF
TRBJ1-2 | . | TRBV19 | once | TGTGCCAGTATGAGGGGCCCAAACTATGGCTACACCTTC | CASMRGPNYGYTF
TRBJ2-1 | . | TRBV10-1 | . | TGCGCCAGCAGTGAGACGACGAGGCCCCCGGGCAATGAGCAGTTCTTC | CASSETTRPPGNEQFF
TRBJ2-4 | . | TRBV5-8 | . | TGTGCCAGCAGCTTGTTTCCGGGGGCCTCGAACATTCAGTACTTC | CASSLFPGASNIQYF
TRBJ1-1 | . | TRBV12-3/TRBV12-4 | . | TGTGCCAGCAGTTTATACCGGACTGAAGCTTTCTTT | CASSLYRTEAFF
TRBJ2-3 | . | TRBV6-4 | . | TGTGCCAGCAGTGACTCGGAGCTAGATACGCAGTATTTT | CASSDSELDTQYF
TRBJ2-1 | TRBD1 | TRBV6-1 | . | TGTGCCAGCAGTGAGAGACAGGGTCTCAATGAGCAGTTCTTC | CASSERQGLNEQFF
TRBJ1-1 | . | TRBV10-3 | . | TGTGCCATCAGCCCCGCCTGGGACCTGACTTTCTTT | CAISPAWDLTFF
TRBJ1-2 | . | TRBV28 | . | TGTGCCAGCACCCCCCCCGGATTGGGCTATGGCTACACCTTC | CASTPPGLGYGYTF
TRBJ1-3 | . | TRBV7-2 | . | TGTGCCAGCAGCTTAGGGGGTTCTGGTGGAAACACCATATATTTT | CASSLGGSGGNTIYF
TRBJ2-1 | . | TRBV28 | once | TGTGCCAGCAGTTTCAGGGCAGGTTCCTACAATGAGCAGTTCTTC | CASSFRAGSYNEQFF
TRBJ1-3 | TRBD1 | TRBV7-9 | . | TGTGCCAGCAGCCCCGGGGACAGGAACTCTGGAAACACCATATATTTT | CASSPGDRNSGNTIYF
TRBJ1-2 | . | TRBV5-6 | . | TGTGCCAGCAGCCCTGGGGACTACTATGGCTACACCTTC | CASSPGDYYGYTF
TRBJ2-3 | . | TRBV18 | . | TGTGCCAGCTCACAGGGGGGCCCAGATACGCAGTATTTT | CASSQGGPDTQYF
TRBJ1-1 | . | TRBV18 | . | TGTGCCAGCTCACCCCCCGGGGGGAACACTGAAGCTTTCTTT | CASSPPGGNTEAFF
TRBJ1-1 | . | TRBV5-4 | . | TGTGCCAGCAGCCCGCTACCGACAGGATTGAACACTGAAGCTTTCTTT | CASSPLPTGLNTEAFF
TRBJ2-3 | TRBD2 | TRBV5-4 | . | TGTGCCAGCAGCTTGTGGGCTAGCGGGAAAGATACGCAGTATTTT | CASSLWASGKDTQYF
TRBJ2-5 | . | TRBV9 | . | TGTGCCAGCAGCGTAGGGCGGCAAGAGACCCAGTACTTC | CASSVGRQETQYF
TRBJ1-4 | . | TRBV5-5 | . | TGTGCCAGCAGTTCCGGGTCAAATCCCGTCGAAAAACTGTTTTTT | CASSSGSNPVEKLFF